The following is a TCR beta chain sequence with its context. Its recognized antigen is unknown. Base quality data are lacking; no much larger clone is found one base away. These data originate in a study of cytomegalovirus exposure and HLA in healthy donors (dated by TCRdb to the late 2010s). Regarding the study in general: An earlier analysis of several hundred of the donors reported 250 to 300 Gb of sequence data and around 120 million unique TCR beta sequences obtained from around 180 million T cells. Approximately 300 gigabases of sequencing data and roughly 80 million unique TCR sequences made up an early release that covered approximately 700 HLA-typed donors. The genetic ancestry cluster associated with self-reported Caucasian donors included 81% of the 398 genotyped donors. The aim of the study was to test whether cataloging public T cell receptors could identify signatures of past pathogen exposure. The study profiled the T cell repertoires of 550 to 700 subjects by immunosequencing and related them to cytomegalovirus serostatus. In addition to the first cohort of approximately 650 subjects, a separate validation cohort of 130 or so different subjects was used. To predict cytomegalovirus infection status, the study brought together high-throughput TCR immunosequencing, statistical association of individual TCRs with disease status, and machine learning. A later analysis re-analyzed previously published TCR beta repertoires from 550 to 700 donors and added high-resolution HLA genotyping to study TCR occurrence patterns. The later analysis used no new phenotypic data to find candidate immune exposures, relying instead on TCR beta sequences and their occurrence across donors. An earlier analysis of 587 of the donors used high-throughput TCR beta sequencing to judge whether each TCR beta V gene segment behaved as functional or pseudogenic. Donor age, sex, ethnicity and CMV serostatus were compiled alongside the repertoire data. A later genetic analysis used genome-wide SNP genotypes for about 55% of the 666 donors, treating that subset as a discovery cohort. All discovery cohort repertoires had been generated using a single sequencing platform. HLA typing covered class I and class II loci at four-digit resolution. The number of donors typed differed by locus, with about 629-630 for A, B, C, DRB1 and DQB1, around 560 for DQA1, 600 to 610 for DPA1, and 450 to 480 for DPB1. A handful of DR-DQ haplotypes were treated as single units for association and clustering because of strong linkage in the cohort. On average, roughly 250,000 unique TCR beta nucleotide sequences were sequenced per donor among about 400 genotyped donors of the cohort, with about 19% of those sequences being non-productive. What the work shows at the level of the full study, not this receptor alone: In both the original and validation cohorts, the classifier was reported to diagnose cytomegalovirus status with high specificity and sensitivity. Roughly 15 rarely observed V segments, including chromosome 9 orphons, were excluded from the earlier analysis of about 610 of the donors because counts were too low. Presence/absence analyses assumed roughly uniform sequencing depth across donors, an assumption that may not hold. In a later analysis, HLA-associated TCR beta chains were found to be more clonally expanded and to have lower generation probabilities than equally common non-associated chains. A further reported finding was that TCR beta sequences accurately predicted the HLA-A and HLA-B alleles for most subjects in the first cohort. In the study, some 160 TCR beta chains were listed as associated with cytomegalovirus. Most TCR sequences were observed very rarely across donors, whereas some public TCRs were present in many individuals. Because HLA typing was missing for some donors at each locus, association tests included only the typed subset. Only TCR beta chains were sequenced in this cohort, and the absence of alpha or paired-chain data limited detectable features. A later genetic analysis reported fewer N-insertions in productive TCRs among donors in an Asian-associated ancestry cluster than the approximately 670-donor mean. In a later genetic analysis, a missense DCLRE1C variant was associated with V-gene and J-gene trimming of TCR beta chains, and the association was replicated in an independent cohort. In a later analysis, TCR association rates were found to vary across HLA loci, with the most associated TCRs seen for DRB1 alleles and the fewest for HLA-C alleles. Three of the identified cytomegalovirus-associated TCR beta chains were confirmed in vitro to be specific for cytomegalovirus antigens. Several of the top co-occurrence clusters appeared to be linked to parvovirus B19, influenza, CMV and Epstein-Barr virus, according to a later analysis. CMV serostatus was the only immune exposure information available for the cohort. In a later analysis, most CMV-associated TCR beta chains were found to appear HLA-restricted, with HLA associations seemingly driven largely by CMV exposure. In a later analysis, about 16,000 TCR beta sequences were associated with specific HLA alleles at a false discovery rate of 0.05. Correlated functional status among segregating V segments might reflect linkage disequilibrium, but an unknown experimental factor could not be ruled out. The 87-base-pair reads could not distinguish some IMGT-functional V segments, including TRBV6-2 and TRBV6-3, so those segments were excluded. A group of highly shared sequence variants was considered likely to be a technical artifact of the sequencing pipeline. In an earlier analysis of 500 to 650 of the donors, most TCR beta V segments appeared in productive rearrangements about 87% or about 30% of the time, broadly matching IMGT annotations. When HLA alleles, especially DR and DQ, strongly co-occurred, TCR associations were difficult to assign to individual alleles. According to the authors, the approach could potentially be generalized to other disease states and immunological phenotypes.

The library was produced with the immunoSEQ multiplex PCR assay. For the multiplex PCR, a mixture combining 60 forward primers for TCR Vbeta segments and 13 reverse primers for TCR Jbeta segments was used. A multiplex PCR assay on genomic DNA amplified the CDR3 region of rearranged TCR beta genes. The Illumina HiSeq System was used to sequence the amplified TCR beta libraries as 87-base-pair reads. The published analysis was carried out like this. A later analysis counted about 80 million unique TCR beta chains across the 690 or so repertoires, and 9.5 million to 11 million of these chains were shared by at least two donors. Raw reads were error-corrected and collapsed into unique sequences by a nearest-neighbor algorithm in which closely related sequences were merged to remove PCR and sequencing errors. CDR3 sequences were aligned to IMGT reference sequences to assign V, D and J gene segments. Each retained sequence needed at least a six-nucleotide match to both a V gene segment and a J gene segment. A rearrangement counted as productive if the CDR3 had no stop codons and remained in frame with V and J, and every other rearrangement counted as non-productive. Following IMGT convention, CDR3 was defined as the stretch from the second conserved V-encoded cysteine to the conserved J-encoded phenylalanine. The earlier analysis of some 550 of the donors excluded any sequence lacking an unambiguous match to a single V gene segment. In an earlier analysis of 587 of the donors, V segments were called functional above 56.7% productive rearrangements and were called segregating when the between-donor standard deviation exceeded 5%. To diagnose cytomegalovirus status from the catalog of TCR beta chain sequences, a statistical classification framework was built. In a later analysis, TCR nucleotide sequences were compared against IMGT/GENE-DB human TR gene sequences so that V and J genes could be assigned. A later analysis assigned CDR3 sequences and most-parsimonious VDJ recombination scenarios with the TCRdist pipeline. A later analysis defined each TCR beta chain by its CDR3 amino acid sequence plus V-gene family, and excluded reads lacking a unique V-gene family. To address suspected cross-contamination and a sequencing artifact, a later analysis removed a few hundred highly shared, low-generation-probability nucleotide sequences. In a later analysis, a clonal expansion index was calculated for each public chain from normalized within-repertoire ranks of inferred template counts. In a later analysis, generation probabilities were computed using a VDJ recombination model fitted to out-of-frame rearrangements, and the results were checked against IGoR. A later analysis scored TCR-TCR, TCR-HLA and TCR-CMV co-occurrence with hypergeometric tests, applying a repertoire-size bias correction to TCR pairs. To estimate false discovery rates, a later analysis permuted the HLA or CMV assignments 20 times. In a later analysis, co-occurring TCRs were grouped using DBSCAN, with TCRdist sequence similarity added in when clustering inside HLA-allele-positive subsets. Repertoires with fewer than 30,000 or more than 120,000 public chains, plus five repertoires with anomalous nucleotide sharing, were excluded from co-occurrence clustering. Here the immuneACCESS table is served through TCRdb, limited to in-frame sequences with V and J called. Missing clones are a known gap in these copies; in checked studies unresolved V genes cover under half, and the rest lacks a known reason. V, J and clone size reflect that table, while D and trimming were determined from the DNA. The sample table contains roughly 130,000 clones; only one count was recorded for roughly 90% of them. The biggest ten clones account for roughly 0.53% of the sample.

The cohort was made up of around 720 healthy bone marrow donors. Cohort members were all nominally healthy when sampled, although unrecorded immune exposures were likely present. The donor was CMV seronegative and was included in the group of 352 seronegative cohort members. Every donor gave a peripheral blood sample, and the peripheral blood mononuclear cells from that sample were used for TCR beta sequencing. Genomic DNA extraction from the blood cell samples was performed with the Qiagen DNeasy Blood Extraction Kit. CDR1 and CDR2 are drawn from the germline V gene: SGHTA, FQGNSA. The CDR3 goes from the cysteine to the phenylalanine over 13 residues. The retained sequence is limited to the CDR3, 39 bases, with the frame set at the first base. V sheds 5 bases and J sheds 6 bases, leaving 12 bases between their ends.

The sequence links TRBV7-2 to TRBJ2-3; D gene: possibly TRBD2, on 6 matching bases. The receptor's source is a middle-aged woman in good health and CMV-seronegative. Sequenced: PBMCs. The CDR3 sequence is CASSPAGSDTQYF. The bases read TGTGCCAGCAGCCCCGCGGGGTCGGATACGCAGTATTTT.